One sample yielded the 32 T cell receptor beta chains listed below, sequenced in a study of cytomegalovirus exposure and HLA in healthy donors. The PCR made use of 60 Vbeta and 13 Jbeta primers. Some clones are missing from TCRdb's copy, which holds only in-frame ones; the method was immunoSEQ multiplex PCR. The sample consists of under 200,000 clones, 80% to 90% of them appearing once. What was sequenced was PBMCs. Receptor source: a man between 18 and 29 years old in good health and CMV-seropositive.

The rearrangement joins TRBV9 to TRBJ1-3; 9 bases match TRBD1. Germline-derived CDR1 and CDR2 are SGDLS and YYNGEE. The CDR3 consists of 17 residues. V dropped 4 bases and J dropped 3; count of bases not matched to a gene: 11. The chain's CDR3 is CASSPQTGTGLGNTIYF. CDR3 DNA sequence: TGTGCCAGCAGCCCCCAGACCGGGACAGGGCTTGGAAACACCATATATTTT.

The chain couples TRBV30 to TRBJ2-7, with D unclear. Looked up from germline, CDR1 is GTSNPN and CDR2 is SVGIG (reference sequence). The CDR3 loop spans 12 amino acids. Trimming pared 0 bases from V and 3 bases from J, leaving 6 bases between. CDR3 DNA: TGTGCCTGGAGTGTACCGAGCTACGAGCAGTACTTC. Residues: CAWSVPSYEQYF.

The chain couples TRBV20-1 to TRBJ1-2; 9 bases line up with TRBD1. CDR1 DFQATT and CDR2 SNEGSKA come from the germline V gene (reference sequence). CDR3 length: 11 amino acids. Losses at the gene ends were 6 bases for V and 7 bases for J; bases not matched to a gene: 3. The CDR3 region is CSARDRAGYTF. The CDR3 nucleotides read TGCAGTGCCCGGGACAGGGCTGGCTACACCTTC.

For the CDR3, the DNA is TGTGCCAGCAGCGTTACTAGCGGGGGTGCGGATACGCAGTATTTT. Its protein product is CASSVTSGGADTQYF. The J gene is TRBJ2-3, the V gene TRBV9; TRBD2 agrees at 11 bases. Per the germline V gene, CDR1 is SGDLS and CDR2 is YYNGEE. The CDR3 is made up of 15 amino acids. Unmatched junction bases numbered 5, after V lost 2 bases and J lost 6 bases. Based on the CDR3 plus reference TRBV9 and TRBJ2-3, the full variable domain is DSGVTQTPKHLITATGQRVTLRCSPRSGDLSVYWYQQSLDQGLQFLIQYYNGEERAKGNILERFSAQQFPDLHSELNLSSLELGDSALYFCASSVTSGGADTQYFGPGTRLTVL.

The chain uses TRBV27 and TRBJ2-1; 14 positions match TRBD2. This CDR3 comprises 20 residues. J lost 0 bases, V lost 5 bases, and 12 bases had no gene match. Germline CDR1 and CDR2: MNHEY and SMNVEV (reference sequence). CDR3 protein: CASSPLSGLAGGSSYNEQFF. The CDR3 bases are TGTGCCAGCAGTCCCTTATCCGGACTAGCGGGGGGTTCCTCCTACAATGAGCAGTTCTTC.

V is TRBV6-5 and J is TRBJ1-2, with 7 bases fitting TRBD1. V dropped 3 bases and J dropped 0; count of bases not matched to a gene: 4. Germline CDR1 MNHEY, CDR2 SVGAGI. The CDR3 is 15 residues long. The CDR3 is CASSYRTGANYGYTF. In nucleotides, the CDR3 is TGTGCCAGCAGTTATCGCACAGGGGCTAACTATGGCTACACCTTC.

The chain recombines TRBV5-1 with TRBJ2-3; 10 positions match TRBD2. V shed 4 bases, J shed 5 bases, and the junction held 7 bases outside the gene matches. The CDR3 consists of 15 residues. Looked up from germline, CDR1 is SGHRS and CDR2 is YFSETQ. The CDR3 spells CASSIERGGIDTQYF. DNA for the CDR3: TGCGCCAGCAGCATAGAGCGGGGGGGCATAGATACGCAGTATTTT. The entire variable domain, with the rest obtained from reference TRBV5-1 and TRBJ2-3, is as follows: KAGVTQTPRYLIKTRGQQVTLSCSPISGHRSVSWYQQTPGQGLQFLFEYFSETQRNKGNFPGRFSGRQFSNSRSEMNVSTLELGDSALYLCASSIERGGIDTQYFGPGTRLTVL.

The J gene is TRBJ2-3, the V gene TRBV5-4, with 10 bases identical to TRBD2. With 4 bases clipped from V and 4 bases from J, the junction kept 6 bases outside the gene matches. The CDR3 totals 15 residues. Germline V gives CDR1 SGHNT, CDR2 YYREEE (reference sequence). The CDR3 loop reads CASSTSGGVPDTQYF. The CDR3 DNA reads TGTGCCAGCAGCACGAGCGGGGGGGTCCCAGATACGCAGTATTTT.

V is TRBV2 and J is TRBJ2-2, with TRBD2 matching over 13 bases. The CDR3 consists of 17 residues. After removal of 1 base from V and 4 bases from J, the junction contained 3 bases not matched to a gene. Germline V gene sequence: CDR1 SNHLY, CDR2 FYNNEI. The CDR3 loop reads CASSEGGLAGLTGELFF. In DNA, the CDR3 is TGTGCCAGCAGTGAAGGGGGACTAGCGGGGCTCACCGGGGAGCTGTTTTTT.

The gene calls are TRBV5-1 and TRBJ2-3; TRBD1 aligns across 7 bases. The V gene end was trimmed by 2 bases and the J gene end by 3 bases; junction bases not matched to a gene: 3. Germline CDR1 is SGHRS and CDR2 is YFSETQ. This CDR3 is 14 amino acids long. The CDR3 reads CASSFQGVTDTQYF. In DNA form, the CDR3 reads TGCGCCAGCAGCTTTCAGGGGGTAACAGATACGCAGTATTTT.

The rearrangement uses TRBV5-6 and TRBJ1-3; D unresolved. This CDR3 spans 13 amino acids. The germline V gene has CDR1 SGHDT and CDR2 YYEEEE. V was trimmed by 6 bases and J by 0 bases, leaving 7 bases between them. The CDR3 spells CASTDISGNTIYF. The CDR3 DNA sequence: TGTGCCAGCACCGACATCTCTGGAAACACCATATATTTT. The entire variable domain, with the rest obtained from reference TRBV5-6 and TRBJ1-3, is as follows: DAGVTQSPTHLIKTRGQQVTLRCSPKSGHDTVSWYQQALGQGPQFIFQYYEEEERQRGNFPDRFSGHQFPNYSSELNVNALLLGDSALYLCASTDISGNTIYFGEGSWLTVV.

V is TRBV7-7 and J is TRBJ2-1; D remains unclear. CDR3 length equals 14 residues. V lost 1 base, J lost 4 bases, and 8 bases lay in between. Germline CDR1 SSHAT, CDR2 FNYEAQ (reference sequence). In DNA, the CDR3 is TGTGCCAGCAGCTTAGGGCCGCCGTACAATGAGCAGTTCTTC. Translated, it gives CASSLGPPYNEQFF.

The genes are TRBV7-9 and TRBJ2-7, with 12 bases aligning to TRBD1. This CDR3 region has 13 residues. V lost 3 bases and J lost 6; bases outside the gene matches: 0. Germline CDR1 and CDR2: SEHNR and FQNEAQ (reference sequence). CDR3 amino acids: CASSLGQGAEQYF. The CDR3 bases are TGTGCCAGCAGCTTGGGACAGGGGGCCGAGCAGTACTTC. Full variable domain (outside the CDR3, taken from reference TRBV7-9 and TRBJ2-7): DTGVSQNPRHKITKRGQNVTFRCDPISEHNRLYWYRQTLGQGPEFLTYFQNEAQLEKSRLLSDRFSAERPKGSFSTLEIQRTEQGDSAMYLCASSLGQGAEQYFGPGTRLTVT.

The chain joins TRBV7-9 to TRBJ1-4, with 11 bases that match TRBD1. The V and J ends lost 4 bases and 8 bases, in that order; junction bases with no gene match: 6. This CDR3 comprises 15 residues. Germline V gene lookup returns CDR1 SEHNR and CDR2 FQNEAQ (reference sequence). CDR3 nucleotides: TGTGCCAGCAGCTCGTCTGGACAGGGGGCGGAAAAACTGTTTTTT. This encodes CASSSSGQGAEKLFF. Supplemented by reference TRBV7-9 and TRBJ1-4, the full variable domain reads DTGVSQNPRHKITKRGQNVTFRCDPISEHNRLYWYRQTLGQGPEFLTYFQNEAQLEKSRLLSDRFSAERPKGSFSTLEIQRTEQGDSAMYLCASSSSGQGAEKLFFGSGTQLSVL.

The chain recombines TRBV6-5 with TRBJ2-3, with 7 bases lining up with TRBD1. V dropped 2 bases and J dropped 7; count of bases not matched to a gene: 3. This CDR3 contains 13 residues. The V gene's germline CDR1 is MNHEY and CDR2 SVGAGI. CDR3 in DNA: TGTGCCAGCAGTTACCCGGGACAGAATACGCAGTATTTT. Translated, it gives CASSYPGQNTQYF.

The chain has TRBV15 and TRBJ2-2; D not resolved. V was shortened by 2 bases and J by 2 bases, with 9 bases between the two germline ends. Germline V CDR1 and CDR2: LNHNV, YYDKDF (reference sequence). CDR3 length equals 15 residues. CDR3 in amino acids: CATSRSDGNTGELFF. For the CDR3, the DNA is TGTGCCACCAGCAGAAGCGACGGAAACACCGGGGAGCTGTTTTTT.

The chain links TRBV6-6 to TRBJ2-5; 15 nucleotides line up with TRBD2. Trimming at V came to 2 bases and at J to 5 bases, leaving 3 bases not matched to a gene. The CDR3 contains 16 residues. The V gene's germline CDR1 is MNHNY and CDR2 SVGAGI (reference sequence). CDR3 nucleotide sequence: TGTGCCAGCAGTTACCCCGGGACTAGCGGGGGGGAGACCCAGTACTTC. Protein sequence: CASSYPGTSGGETQYF.

A few counts support this clone. CDR3 sequence (DNA): TGTGCCAGCAGTCGACTAGCGGGGGGGCCAGATACGCAGTATTTT. Translated: CASSRLAGGPDTQYF. The chain uses TRBV6-5 and TRBJ2-3; 14 bases are shared with TRBD2. Unmatched junction bases numbered 2, after V lost 5 bases and J lost 4 bases. The CDR3 runs to 15 residues. CDR1 MNHEY and CDR2 SVGAGI come from the germline V gene.

This chain uses TRBV6-1 with TRBJ2-4; a weak D match, TRBD2 (6 bases). This CDR3 is built from 15 residues. Germline V CDR1 and CDR2: MNHNS, SASEGT. Trimming pared 1 base from V and 2 bases from J, leaving 9 bases between. CDR3 in DNA: TGTGCCAGCAGTGAAGTCGGGGGAACCAAAAACATTCAGTACTTC. Encoded protein: CASSEVGGTKNIQYF.

V and J are TRBV5-1 and TRBJ1-1, with no clear D. V was shortened by 5 bases and J by 1 base, with 12 bases between the two germline ends. The CDR3 runs to 14 residues. CDR1 and CDR2 (germline): SGHRS, YFSETQ. This chain's CDR3 is CASSLGPPNTEAFF. Written as DNA, the CDR3 is TGCGCCAGCAGTCTAGGCCCCCCGAACACTGAAGCTTTCTTT.

J is TRBJ2-5 and V is TRBV5-1; D is undetermined. CDR3 length: 14 amino acids. Trimming removed 0 bases from V and 2 bases from J, with 8 bases in between. Germline loops: CDR1 SGHRS, CDR2 YFSETQ. The CDR3, as DNA: TGCGCCAGCAGCTTGGGTGACTTTCAAGAGACCCAGTACTTC. Its translation: CASSLGDFQETQYF.

V is TRBV9 and J is TRBJ1-3; D uncertain. The CDR3 totals 19 residues. Germline CDR1 SGDLS, CDR2 YYNGEE. The V end was cut by 3 bases, the J end by 0 bases, with 22 bases between. CDR3: CASSATGITKLTSGNTIYF. CDR3 DNA sequence: TGTGCCAGCAGCGCGACCGGGATAACCAAATTGACCTCTGGAAACACCATATATTTT.

With regard to this clone: Other DNA sequences of this sample code for an identical CDR3. This rearrangement joins TRBV5-4 to TRBJ2-5, with TRBD1 matching over 8 bases. Trimming took 0 bases from V and 1 from J; bases not matched to a gene: 2. CDR1 is SGHNT, CDR2 YYREEE, per germline (reference sequence). This CDR3 is built from 15 residues. The CDR3 spells CASSLADRGQETQYF. The CDR3 DNA sequence: TGTGCCAGCAGCTTGGCCGACAGGGGCCAAGAGACCCAGTACTTC.

The V call is TRBV11-2, the J call TRBJ2-1, with 12 bases fitting TRBD1. This CDR3 contains 16 residues. CDR1 is SGHAT, CDR2 FQNNGV, per germline. With V trimmed by 2 bases and J by 6 bases, 5 bases remained unmatched. CDR3 residues: CASSLFGTGGTNEQFF. CDR3 DNA sequence: TGTGCCAGCAGCTTATTCGGGACAGGGGGCACCAATGAGCAGTTCTTC.

The chain couples TRBV7-9 to TRBJ1-6, with 10 positions matching TRBD1. CDR1 is SEHNR and CDR2 is FQNEAQ in the germline V gene (reference sequence). The V and J ends lost 5 bases and 7 bases, in that order; junction bases with no gene match: 8. The CDR3 runs to 16 residues. The CDR3 loop reads CASSPPLTGGNSPLHF. DNA for the CDR3: TGTGCCAGCAGCCCGCCCCTGACAGGGGGCAATTCACCCCTCCACTTT.

This clone was counted once. The chain couples TRBV9 to TRBJ1-3; no clear D. V was clipped by 4 bases and J by 14 bases, with 19 bases between them. The CDR3 covers 13 residues. Germline V lookup: CDR1 SGDLS, CDR2 YYNGEE. In nucleotides, the CDR3 is TGTGCCAGCAGCCCCCAGTCGGTGCAGGCATTATATTTT. It yields the protein CASSPQSVQALYF. Full variable domain (remainder filled in from reference TRBV9 and TRBJ1-3): DSGVTQTPKHLITATGQRVTLRCSPRSGDLSVYWYQQSLDQGLQFLIQYYNGEERAKGNILERFSAQQFPDLHSELNLSSLELGDSALYFCASSPQSVQALYFGEGSWLTVV.

The chain uses TRBV2 and TRBJ1-1; no definite D call. Trimming left V 6 bases short and J 0 bases short, with 14 bases between. The length of the CDR3 is 15 residues. Germline V gene data show CDR1 as SNHLY and CDR2 as FYNNEI. The CDR3 region is CASSRGKQLNTEAFF. The CDR3 DNA is TGTGCCAGCAGCCGGGGAAAACAGTTGAACACTGAAGCTTTCTTT.

The V call is TRBV5-1, the J call TRBJ2-3; D is possibly TRBD2 (7 bases). The V gene's germline CDR1 is SGHRS and CDR2 YFSETQ. Trimming took off 7 bases at V and 5 bases at J, with 20 bases between the two ends. There are 15 residues in the CDR3. The CDR3 DNA reads as TGCGCCAGCGCCGAGGGGGGGGCCCGTGGAGATACGCAGTATTTT. The encoded protein is CASAEGGARGDTQYF.

The chain joins TRBV2 to TRBJ1-4; 7 nucleotides match TRBD1. Germline CDR1 is SNHLY and CDR2 is FYNNEI. There are 15 residues in the CDR3. Germline trimming cut 6 bases from V and 0 bases from J; bases unmatched to any gene: 4. The DNA for the CDR3 is TGTGCCAGCAGACAGGGGTCAGCAACTAATGAAAAACTGTTTTTT. This sequence encodes CASRQGSATNEKLFF.

The V and J genes are TRBV6-5 and TRBJ2-2; D ambiguous. V shed 7 bases and J shed 5 bases, with 11 bases lying between them. Germline V gene lookup returns CDR1 MNHEY and CDR2 SVGAGI. The CDR3 contains 13 residues. The CDR3 DNA reads TGTGCCAGCACCCAAGGCGGAACCGGGGAGCTGTTTTTT. Its protein is CASTQGGTGELFF.

This sequence joins TRBV9 and TRBJ2-7; TRBD2 is a possible D gene (6 bases). The CDR3 is 15 residues long. Germline lookup yields CDR1 SGDLS and CDR2 YYNGEE. V shed 0 bases and J shed 2 bases, with 12 bases lying between them. DNA of the CDR3: TGTGCCAGCAGCGTAGACGTCTCGGGGGCCTACGAGCAGTACTTC. Its protein is CASSVDVSGAYEQYF.

J is TRBJ2-3 and V is TRBV5-8; TRBD1 agrees at 7 bases. This CDR3 comprises 16 residues. The V gene end was trimmed by 4 bases and the J gene end by 2 bases; junction bases not matched to a gene: 10. Germline CDR1 is SGHTS and CDR2 is YDEGEE. The CDR3 here is CASSGWGQTHTDTQYF. For the CDR3, the DNA is TGTGCCAGCAGCGGATGGGGACAGACCCACACAGATACGCAGTATTTT.